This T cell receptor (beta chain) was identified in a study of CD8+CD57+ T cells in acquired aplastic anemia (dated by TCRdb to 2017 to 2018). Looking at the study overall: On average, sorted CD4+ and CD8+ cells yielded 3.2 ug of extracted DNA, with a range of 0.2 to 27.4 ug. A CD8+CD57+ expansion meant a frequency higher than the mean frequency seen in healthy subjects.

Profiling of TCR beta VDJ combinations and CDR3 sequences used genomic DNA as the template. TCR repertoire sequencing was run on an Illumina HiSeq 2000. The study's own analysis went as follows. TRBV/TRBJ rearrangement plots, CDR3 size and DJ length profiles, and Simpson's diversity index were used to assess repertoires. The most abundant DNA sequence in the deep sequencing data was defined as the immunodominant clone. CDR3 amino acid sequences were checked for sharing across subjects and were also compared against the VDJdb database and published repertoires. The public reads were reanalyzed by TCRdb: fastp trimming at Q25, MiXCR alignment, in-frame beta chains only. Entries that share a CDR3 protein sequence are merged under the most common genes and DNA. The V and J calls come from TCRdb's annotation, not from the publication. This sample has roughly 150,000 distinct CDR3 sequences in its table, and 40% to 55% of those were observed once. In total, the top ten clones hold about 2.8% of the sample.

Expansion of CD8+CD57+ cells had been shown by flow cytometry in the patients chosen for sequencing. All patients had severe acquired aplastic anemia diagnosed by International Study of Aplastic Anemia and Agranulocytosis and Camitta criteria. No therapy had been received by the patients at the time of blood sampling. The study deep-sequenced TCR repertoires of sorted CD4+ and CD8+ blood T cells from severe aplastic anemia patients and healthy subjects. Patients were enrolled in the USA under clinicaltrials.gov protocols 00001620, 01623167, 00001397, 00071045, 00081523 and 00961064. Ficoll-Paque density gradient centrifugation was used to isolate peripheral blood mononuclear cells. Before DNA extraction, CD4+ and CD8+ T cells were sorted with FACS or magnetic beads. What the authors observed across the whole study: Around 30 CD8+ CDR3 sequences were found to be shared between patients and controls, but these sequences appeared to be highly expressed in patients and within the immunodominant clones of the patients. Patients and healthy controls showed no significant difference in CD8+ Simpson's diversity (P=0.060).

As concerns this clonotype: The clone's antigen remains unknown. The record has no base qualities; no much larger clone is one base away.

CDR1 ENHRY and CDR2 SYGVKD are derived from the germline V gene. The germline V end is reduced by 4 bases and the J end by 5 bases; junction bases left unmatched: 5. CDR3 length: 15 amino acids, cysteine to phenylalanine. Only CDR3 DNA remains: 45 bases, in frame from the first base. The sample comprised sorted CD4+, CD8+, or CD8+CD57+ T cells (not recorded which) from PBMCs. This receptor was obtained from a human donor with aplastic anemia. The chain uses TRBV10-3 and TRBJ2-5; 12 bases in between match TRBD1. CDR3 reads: CAISGGTGGFETQYF. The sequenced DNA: TGTGCCATCAGTGGAGGGACAGGGGGCTTCGAGACCCAGTACTTC.